The 28 T cell receptor beta chains in this list originate from one sample, sequenced in a study of shared clonotypes between healthy human individuals. Assay: immunoSEQ multiplex PCR; the TCRdb copy retains only in-frame clones and omits some. The sample comprises under 850,000 clones, 55% to 75% of which are singletons, and 1.8% rests with the top ten. Input material: memory CD4+ T cells sorted from blood. Subset indicated: CD45RA-negative fraction. Receptors originate from a woman under 40 in good health.

V usage is TRBV2 and J usage is TRBJ2-1; TRBD2 aligns across 11 bases. The germline V gene encodes CDR1 SNHLY and CDR2 FYNNEI. CDR3 length: 16 amino acids. The ends lost 6 bases at V and 0 bases at J; junction bases unmatched: 4. The CDR3 loop reads CASRVGLADSYNEQFF. The CDR3 nucleotides are TGTGCCAGCAGGGTGGGACTAGCGGACTCCTACAATGAGCAGTTCTTC.

This clone was counted many times. V and J are TRBV18 and TRBJ1-1; D is undetermined. V was shortened by 2 bases and J by 4 bases, with 8 bases between the two germline ends. The CDR3 spans 13 residues. Germline CDR1 reads KGHSH; CDR2 reads LQKENI. The CDR3 sequence is CASSPGMGTEAFF. CDR3 coding DNA: TGTGCCAGCTCACCAGGGATGGGCACTGAAGCTTTCTTT.

This clone was recorded a few times. The DNA of the CDR3 is TGCGCCAGCAGTCACCTCGATGAGCAGTTCTTC. This codes for CASSHLDEQFF. This chain links TRBV10-2 with TRBJ2-1; D is undetermined. V lost 5 bases, J lost 8 bases, and 7 bases lay in between. Germline V CDR1 and CDR2: WSHSY, SAAADI. This CDR3 has 11 residues.

This clone was observed a single time. The V and J genes are TRBV28 and TRBJ1-2, with 7 bases matching TRBD1. Looked up from germline, CDR1 is MDHEN and CDR2 is SYDVKM. The CDR3 totals 15 residues. The ends lost 3 bases at V and 3 bases at J; junction bases unmatched: 7. CDR3 bases: TGTGCCAGCAGTTTCTGGGACAGACATTACTATGGCTACACCTTC. It specifies CASSFWDRHYYGYTF.

As to this clone: This CDR3 is also generated by other DNA sequences in the sample. The chain combines TRBV28 with TRBJ1-5; 8 bases are shared with TRBD1. This CDR3 has 15 amino acids. Germline V gene data show CDR1 as MDHEN and CDR2 as SYDVKM. The J segment lost 2 bases and the V segment lost 3 bases, leaving 3 bases of the junction unmatched. CDR3 coding DNA: TGTGCCAGCAGTTTTTCAGGGGGCCGCAATCAGCCCCAGCATTTT. Translating gives CASSFSGGRNQPQHF.

The gene calls are TRBV7-9 and TRBJ1-1; 12 bases align to TRBD1. CDR1 SEHNR and CDR2 FQNEAQ come from the germline V gene (reference sequence). After removal of 4 bases from V and 0 bases from J, the junction contained 3 bases not matched to a gene. This CDR3 comprises 16 residues. CDR3 loop: CASSSGQGALNTEAFF. DNA of the CDR3: TGTGCCAGCAGCTCGGGACAGGGGGCTTTGAACACTGAAGCTTTCTTT.

The gene calls are TRBV11-3 and TRBJ2-3, with D possibly matching TRBD2 (6 bases). The V and J ends lost 0 bases and 10 bases respectively, with 11 bases between them. Germline CDR1 SGHNT, CDR2 YENEEA. This CDR3 comprises 13 residues. The chain's CDR3 is CASSLEVGGSQYF. In DNA form, the CDR3 reads TGTGCCAGCAGCTTAGAAGTGGGAGGATCGCAGTATTTT.

This clone has a handful of counts. V gene TRBV18 combines with J gene TRBJ1-2, with 7 bases lining up with TRBD1. CDR1 is KGHSH, CDR2 LQKENI, per germline. The V segment lost 3 bases and the J segment 4 bases; nucleotides outside the gene matches: 5. The CDR3 length is 14 residues. CDR3 coding DNA: TGTGCCAGCTCACCGGGACAGCCAGTCTATGGCTACACCTTC. This codes for CASSPGQPVYGYTF.

The chain has TRBV5-6 and TRBJ2-5; possible D gene TRBD2, 5 bases. Judging by the DNA end, TRBJ2-7 fits better; the J call may be wrong. The V gene's germline CDR1 is SGHDT and CDR2 YYEEEE. This CDR3 is 14 amino acids long. The DNA of the CDR3 is TGTGCCAGCAGCTCCCCGAGGGCCTTCTACGAGCAGTACTTC. Translated, it gives CASSSPRAFYEQYF.

This chain uses TRBV2 with TRBJ2-2, with TRBD1 matching over 9 bases. Germline CDR1 and CDR2: SNHLY and FYNNEI. Trimming at V came to 10 bases and at J to 6 bases, leaving 15 bases not matched to a gene. The CDR3 has 16 residues. The CDR3 bases are TGTGCCATTAGTCACCGGGACAGGGTAGGGTCCGGGGAGCTGTTTTTT. This sequence encodes CAISHRDRVGSGELFF.

Only one count was recorded for this clone. The V gene is TRBV5-4, the J gene TRBJ2-5, with a possible D match to TRBD1 (6 bases). V was trimmed by 4 bases and J by 4 bases, leaving 14 bases between them. The CDR3 spans 14 residues. CDR1 and CDR2 from the germline V gene are SGHNT and YYREEE (reference sequence). CDR3 sequence reads: CASSPRGRGETQYF. The CDR3 bases are TGTGCCAGCAGCCCCAGGGGCAGGGGAGAGACCCAGTACTTC.

The V and J genes are TRBV5-1 and TRBJ1-2, with a weak D call TRBD1 (6 bases). The V gene lost 1 base and the J gene lost 1 base, with 8 bases spanning the gap. Germline CDR1 is SGHRS and CDR2 is YFSETQ. The CDR3 spans 14 residues. In DNA form, the CDR3 reads TGCGCCAGCAGCTTGTGGGACAATAACTATGGCTACACCTTC. Translation: CASSLWDNNYGYTF.

The gene calls are TRBV19 and TRBJ2-1; a possible D gene is TRBD2 (6 bases). Trimming stripped 0 bases from V and 15 bases from J, with 24 bases between. Germline V gene sequence: CDR1 LNHDA, CDR2 SQIVND (reference sequence). The CDR3 loop spans 16 amino acids. This CDR3 reads CASSIDALVSRRDLFF. The CDR3 DNA sequence: TGTGCCAGTAGTATAGATGCCCTCGTTAGCCGGAGGGATCTGTTCTTC.

J is TRBJ1-2 and V is TRBV25-1; 9 bases line up with TRBD1. Trimming cost V 6 bases and J 3 bases; bases outside gene matches: 5. This CDR3 is 14 amino acids long. From germline, CDR1 is MGHDK and CDR2 SYGVNS. CDR3 in amino acids: CASRGTGLHYGYTF. Here the CDR3 DNA reads TGTGCCAGCAGAGGGACAGGGCTACACTATGGCTACACCTTC.

This clone occurred a few times. The rearrangement joins TRBV19 to TRBJ1-2, with TRBD1 identical over 10 bases. This CDR3 spans 18 amino acids. CDR1 and CDR2 (germline): LNHDA, SQIVND (reference sequence). The junction had 14 bases not matched to a gene; V was cut back by 3 bases and J by 4 bases. CDR3 in DNA: TGTGCCAGTAGTATGGACCCCCGAGACAGGGGGCAGCGCTATGGCTACACCTTC. Encoded protein: CASSMDPRDRGQRYGYTF.

The V gene is TRBV28, the J gene TRBJ1-2, with 8 bases matching TRBD1. V trimming: 6 bases; J trimming: 8 bases; junction bases outside the gene matches: 8. This CDR3 contains 13 residues. Per the germline V gene, CDR1 is MDHEN and CDR2 is SYDVKM. The CDR3 coding sequence is TGTGCCAGCAGCCCGGGACAGGCGGGGGGCTACACCTTC. It is translated as CASSPGQAGGYTF.

This clone was seen only a few times. This sequence joins TRBV29-1 and TRBJ1-1; D unresolved. In germline, CDR1 is SQVTM, CDR2 ANQGSEA. V lost 7 bases and J lost 1, with 16 bases in between. CDR3 size: 14 residues. Written as DNA, the CDR3 is TGCAGCGCCCCTCTGGAAGGCCAGAACACTGAAGCTTTCTTT. Its translation is CSAPLEGQNTEAFF. The full variable domain, completed using reference TRBV29-1 and TRBJ1-1, is SAVISQKPSRDICQRGTSLTIQCQVDSQVTMMFWYRQQPGQSLTLIATANQGSEATYESGFVIDKFPISRPNLTFSTLTVSNMSPEDSSIYLCSAPLEGQNTEAFFGQGTRLTVV.

The gene calls are TRBV7-7 and TRBJ2-1, with 10 bases lining up with TRBD2. Germline V gives CDR1 SSHAT, CDR2 FNYEAQ (reference sequence). V trimming: 1 base; J trimming: 8 bases; junction bases outside the gene matches: 5. This CDR3 region has 15 residues. Here the CDR3 DNA reads TGTGCCAGCAGCTTAGTAGCGGGAGGAGTCGATGAGCAGTTCTTC. It specifies CASSLVAGGVDEQFF.

V usage is TRBV28 and J usage is TRBJ1-5, with D possibly matching TRBD1 (5 bases). Looked up from germline, CDR1 is MDHEN and CDR2 is SYDVKM. The CDR3 is made up of 14 amino acids. The V gene lost 3 bases and the J gene lost 8 bases, with 14 bases spanning the gap. The CDR3: CASSLSGMAEPQHF. Written as DNA, the CDR3 is TGTGCCAGCAGTTTGTCAGGGATGGCGGAGCCCCAGCATTTT.

The chain employs TRBV2 and TRBJ1-2; D is unclear. Germline loops: CDR1 SNHLY, CDR2 FYNNEI. The CDR3 sequence is 14 residues long. V was clipped by 5 bases and J by 7 bases, with 17 bases between them. This chain's CDR3 is CASSPGTSTGGYTF. CDR3 in DNA: TGTGCCAGCAGTCCGGGAACGTCAACGGGTGGCTACACCTTC.

V usage is TRBV19 and J usage is TRBJ2-7, with 7 bases that match TRBD1. CDR1 and CDR2 from the germline V gene are LNHDA and SQIVND (reference sequence). CDR3 length: 14 residues. V shed 6 bases and J 4 bases; nucleotides not matched to a gene: 9. DNA of the CDR3: TGTGCCAGTAGCAAAGGGACAGTATGGTACGAGCAGTACTTC. It yields the protein CASSKGTVWYEQYF.

This rearrangement joins TRBV29-1 to TRBJ2-7, with D possibly TRBD1 on 6 matching bases. V dropped 7 bases and J dropped 6 bases, with 22 bases sitting between them. Germline CDR1 and CDR2: SQVTM and ANQGSEA. This CDR3 has 14 residues. The CDR3 reads CSAAADDRFLEQYF. The CDR3 coding sequence is TGCAGCGCTGCTGCAGATGACAGGTTTCTCGAGCAGTACTTC.

V usage is TRBV6-5 and J usage is TRBJ2-5, with D perhaps assigned TRBD1 or TRBD2 (5 bases each). The CDR3 totals 12 residues. The germline CDR1 and CDR2 sequences are MNHEY and SVGAGI. The V and J ends lost 5 bases and 5 bases respectively, with 9 bases between them. The CDR3 is CASSQGVETQYF. CDR3 nucleotide sequence: TGTGCCAGCAGTCAGGGAGTTGAGACCCAGTACTTC.

With regard to this clone: This specimen includes other DNA sequences encoding the same CDR3. CDR3 region: CASSPRTGDQPQHF. CDR3 coding DNA: TGTGCCAGCTCACCCCGGACAGGGGATCAGCCCCAGCATTTT. The rearrangement links TRBV18 to TRBJ1-5, with 9 bases identical to TRBD1. The V and J ends lost 3 bases and 5 bases, in that order; junction bases with no gene match: 2. Germline-derived CDR1 and CDR2 are KGHSH and LQKENI. The CDR3 runs 14 residues.

The chain employs TRBV15 and TRBJ1-5; D is ambiguous. From germline, CDR1 is LNHNV and CDR2 YYDKDF (reference sequence). The CDR3 spans 16 residues. The ends were cut back, 1 base at V and 3 bases at J, with 13 bases in the middle. CDR3: CATSRAARGNNQPQHF. Written as DNA, the CDR3 is TGTGCCACCAGCAGAGCCGCCCGTGGGAACAATCAGCCCCAGCATTTT.

The chain employs TRBV14 and TRBJ2-1; D unresolved. In germline, CDR1 is SGHDN, CDR2 FVKESK. Between the trimmed V and J ends, which lost 1 base and 2 bases, there was a span of 12 bases. This CDR3 comprises 16 residues. This CDR3 reads CASSQGLGRPYNEQFF. The CDR3 nucleotides read TGTGCCAGCAGCCAAGGACTCGGACGACCCTACAATGAGCAGTTCTTC.

This clone has only a few counts. This chain connects TRBV7-9 to TRBJ2-5, with D possibly TRBD1 on 6 matching bases. The germline V and J ends were trimmed by 4 bases and 2 bases, with 17 bases remaining between them. The CDR3 is 16 amino acids. The germline V gene has CDR1 SEHNR and CDR2 FQNEAQ (reference sequence). In nucleotides, the CDR3 is TGTGCCAGCAGCTCGCCCCCGGGACACAGTCAAGAGACCCAGTACTTC. This encodes CASSSPPGHSQETQYF.

This clone occurred many times. The chain has TRBV25-1 and TRBJ2-1; TRBD2 matches at 9 bases. Germline trimming cut 6 bases from V and 3 bases from J; bases unmatched to any gene: 9. Germline V gives CDR1 MGHDK, CDR2 SYGVNS. The CDR3 totals 16 residues. Here the CDR3 DNA reads TGTGCCAGCAGCGAAGGAGGCGGGAGGGTCTACAATGAGCAGTTCTTC. Its translation: CASSEGGGRVYNEQFF.